The 23 T cell receptor beta chains in this list originate from one sample, sequenced in a study of cytomegalovirus exposure and HLA in healthy donors. Researchers ran the PCR with 60 Vbeta and 13 Jbeta primers. Libraries were prepared by immunoSEQ multiplex PCR; TCRdb keeps only in-frame clonotypes and omits some of them. This listing includes more than 70,000 clones. Sequencing used PBMCs. These TCRs come from a woman in her sixties or seventies in good health and CMV-seronegative.

The chain is built from TRBV28 and TRBJ2-2; 10 bases agree with TRBD1. From germline, CDR1 is MDHEN and CDR2 SYDVKM. Germline trimming cut 11 bases from V and 5 bases from J; bases unmatched to any gene: 17. The CDR3 has 17 amino acids. In DNA form, the CDR3 reads TGTGCCTACCTCCGGGACAGGGGCAAAGAGTTTACCGGGGAGCTGTTTTTT. Its protein is CAYLRDRGKEFTGELFF.

This chain uses TRBV6-4 with TRBJ2-3, with 7 bases matching TRBD2. J gave up 2 bases and V 2 bases, and 4 bases lay outside the gene matches. This CDR3 contains 15 residues. CDR1 is MRHNA, CDR2 SNTAGT, per germline. CDR3 sequence (DNA): TGTGCCAGCAGTGACGGAGCGGGGTCCACAGATACGCAGTATTTT. Translating gives CASSDGAGSTDTQYF.

The J gene is TRBJ2-3, the V gene TRBV2, with 9 nucleotides matching TRBD2. Germline CDR1 SNHLY, CDR2 FYNNEI. V lost 4 bases and J lost 2; bases outside the gene matches: 7. This CDR3 region has 16 residues. This CDR3 reads CASSVSSGTLTDTQYF. Written as DNA, the CDR3 is TGTGCCAGCAGTGTCTCTAGCGGGACCCTCACAGATACGCAGTATTTT.

V is TRBV19 and J is TRBJ1-3, with D unclear. From germline, CDR1 is LNHDA and CDR2 SQIVND (reference sequence). The CDR3 extends over 13 amino acids. The ends were cut back, 5 bases at V and 0 bases at J, with 5 bases in the middle. The chain's CDR3 is CASSVASGNTIYF. CDR3 coding DNA: TGTGCCAGTAGTGTGGCCTCTGGAAACACCATATATTTT.

The CDR3 bases are TGTGCCAGCAGTCCCAGCGGGGGTCTTCGAAACACCATATATTTT. Translating gives CASSPSGGLRNTIYF. J is TRBJ1-3 and V is TRBV6-5; D possibly corresponds to TRBD1 (5 bases). CDR3 length: 15 residues. Germline V gene lookup returns CDR1 MNHEY and CDR2 SVGAGI. Trimming stripped 5 bases from V and 5 bases from J, with 16 bases between.

The genes are TRBV19 and TRBJ1-2; D unresolved. Germline V gives CDR1 LNHDA, CDR2 SQIVND (reference sequence). This CDR3 contains 14 residues. Trimming shortened V by 5 bases and J by 7 bases, and 17 bases separated the two germline ends. The CDR3 region has the DNA TGTGCCAGTAGTCCCGGTGACCTAGCTCTTGGCTACACCTTC. Translation: CASSPGDLALGYTF.

V usage is TRBV6-1 and J usage is TRBJ1-2; D ambiguous. Germline assignment: CDR1 MNHNS and CDR2 SASEGT. The V gene lost 1 base and the J gene lost 5 bases, with 11 bases spanning the gap. This CDR3 region has 14 residues. Written as DNA, the CDR3 is TGTGCCAGCAGTGAAGGGCAGCAGACTTATGGCTACACCTTC. It encodes CASSEGQQTYGYTF.

CDR3 coding DNA: TGTGCCAGCATCAAGCGGGAGAGCTACGAGCAGTACTTC. Translating gives CASIKRESYEQYF. This chain uses TRBV6-1 with TRBJ2-7, with 8 positions matching TRBD2. This CDR3 has 13 residues. V was clipped by 7 bases and J by 3 bases; unmatched bases: 5. The germline V gene encodes CDR1 MNHNS and CDR2 SASEGT.

The chain has TRBV7-8 and TRBJ2-2, with TRBD2 matching over 9 bases. The CDR3 is 14 residues long. With V trimmed by 3 bases and J by 6 bases, 2 bases remained unmatched. In germline, CDR1 is SGHVS, CDR2 FQNEAQ. The CDR3 reads CASSLRGGPGELFF. In nucleotides, the CDR3 is TGTGCCAGCAGCTTGCGGGGGGGACCCGGGGAGCTGTTTTTT.

The chain employs TRBV30 and TRBJ2-5, with D tentatively TRBD1 (5 bases). The V end was cut by 0 bases, the J end by 5 bases, with 10 bases between. The CDR3 has 13 residues. CDR1 and CDR2 from the germline V gene are GTSNPN and SVGIG (reference sequence). CDR3 amino acids: CAWSVGPRETQYF. The CDR3 bases are TGTGCCTGGAGTGTGGGGCCCAGGGAGACCCAGTACTTC.

V gene TRBV28 combines with J gene TRBJ1-5; the match to TRBD1 covers 7 bases. CDR3 length: 12 amino acids. V lost 4 bases to trimming and J lost 11 bases; unmatched junction nucleotides: 5. Germline CDR1 reads MDHEN; CDR2 reads SYDVKM. The CDR3, as DNA: TGTGCCAGCAGTTACGACCAGGGGGCCCAGCATTTT. It yields the protein CASSYDQGAQHF.

Note on this clone: The germline gene is not matched at one end of the junction; a read error may be the cause. Other nucleotide sequences from this sample produce the same CDR3. V and J are TRBV6-5 and TRBJ1-1, with D perhaps matching TRBD1 (6 bases). Germline CDR1 MNHEY, CDR2 SVGAGI. This CDR3 comprises 14 residues. CDR3 residues: CASRIQGRGTEAFF. CDR3 coding DNA: TGTGCCAGCAGGATACAGGGTCGGGGAACTGAAGCTTTCTTC.

The chain is built from TRBV18 and TRBJ1-5; TRBD1 aligns across 7 bases. V lost 3 bases to trimming and J lost 6 bases; unmatched junction nucleotides: 5. The CDR3 loop spans 14 amino acids. CDR1 is KGHSH and CDR2 is LQKENI in the germline V gene. This CDR3 is CASSPGQDGQPQHF. The DNA of the CDR3 is TGTGCCAGCTCACCTGGACAGGACGGTCAGCCCCAGCATTTT.

The chain has TRBV21-1 and TRBJ2-7; TRBD1, the table's D call, lacks a check against the DNA. TRBV21-1 is deemed a pseudogene. The CDR3 is made up of 18 amino acids. The CDR3: CASSKRVPIRDRGYEQYF. CDR3 coding DNA: TGTGCCAGCAGCAAAAGGGTCCCCATACGGGACAGGGGATACGAGCAGTACTTC.

The rearrangement uses TRBV5-4 and TRBJ2-5; 8 bases align to TRBD1. The CDR3 totals 15 residues. Germline V gene data show CDR1 as SGHNT and CDR2 as YYREEE (reference sequence). V lost 4 bases, J lost 0 bases, and 5 bases stayed unmatched. The CDR3 protein is CASSMQGAYQETQYF. CDR3 DNA: TGTGCCAGCAGCATGCAGGGGGCCTACCAAGAGACCCAGTACTTC.

The chain carries TRBV9 and TRBJ2-1; 8 positions agree with TRBD2. After removal of 3 bases from V and 0 bases from J, the junction contained 2 bases not matched to a gene. The CDR3 consists of 15 residues. Germline-derived CDR1 and CDR2 are SGDLS and YYNGEE. CDR3: CASSGSGGSYNEQFF. CDR3 sequence (DNA): TGTGCCAGCAGCGGAAGCGGGGGCTCCTACAATGAGCAGTTCTTC.

The chain links TRBV2 to TRBJ2-7; 7 bases map to TRBD2. The CDR3 extends over 13 amino acids. Germline loops: CDR1 SNHLY, CDR2 FYNNEI. V was pared by 7 bases and J by 4 bases, with 7 bases of the junction left unmatched. In nucleotides, the CDR3 is TGTGCCAGCACGGGGGACGGGGGGTACGAGCAGTACTTC. The encoded protein is CASTGDGGYEQYF.

This sequence joins TRBV7-2 and TRBJ2-7; D unclear. This CDR3 has 15 residues. Germline V gene lookup returns CDR1 SGHTA and CDR2 FQGNSA. Trimming left V 2 bases short and J 4 bases short, with 15 bases between. CDR3 in amino acids: CASSLSQAMAYEQYF. The CDR3 nucleotides read TGTGCCAGCAGCTTAAGTCAGGCCATGGCTTACGAGCAGTACTTC.

The CDR3 here is CASSLASGGNQPQHF. The CDR3 DNA reads as TGTGCCAGCAGCTTAGCATCAGGGGGCAATCAGCCCCAGCATTTT. The V call is TRBV7-9, the J call TRBJ1-5, with D tentatively TRBD1 (6 bases). Germline V gene data show CDR1 as SEHNR and CDR2 as FQNEAQ (reference sequence). Trimming took 0 bases from V and 2 from J, leaving 8 bases between them. The CDR3 contains 15 residues.

The V and J genes are TRBV19 and TRBJ1-1; D ambiguous. The length of the CDR3 is 13 residues. V was shortened by 3 bases and J by 6 bases, with 11 bases between the two germline ends. Germline CDR1 reads LNHDA; CDR2 reads SQIVND (reference sequence). The CDR3 loop is CASSIPGSAEAFF. CDR3 coding DNA: TGTGCCAGTAGTATCCCGGGGAGCGCTGAAGCTTTCTTT. The variable domain in full, with the rest retrieved from reference TRBV19 and TRBJ1-1, is DGGITQSPKYLFRKEGQNVTLSCEQNLNHDAMYWYRQDPGQGLRLIYYSQIVNDFQKGDIAEGYSVSREKKESFPLTVTSAQKNPTAFYLCASSIPGSAEAFFGQGTRLTVV.

This chain uses TRBV19 with TRBJ2-1; 8 bases are shared with TRBD2. This CDR3 is 17 amino acids long. V shed 3 bases and J 4 bases; nucleotides not matched to a gene: 11. The germline V gene has CDR1 LNHDA and CDR2 SQIVND (reference sequence). The CDR3 DNA sequence: TGTGCCAGTAGTATCGTGGCGGGAGGATCTCTGTACAATGAGCAGTTCTTC. It yields the protein CASSIVAGGSLYNEQFF.

The chain has TRBV5-1 and TRBJ1-1; a weak D match, TRBD1 (5 bases). V was cut by 0 bases and J by 4 bases, with 7 bases left in between. Germline values: CDR1 SGHRS, CDR2 YFSETQ. This CDR3 spans 13 amino acids. The CDR3, as DNA: TGCGCCAGCAGCTTGGAAGGGGCCACTGAAGCTTTCTTT. Translation gives CASSLEGATEAFF.

This chain links TRBV6-6 with TRBJ2-1; perhaps TRBD2 as D (5 bases). Germline V gene sequence: CDR1 MNHNY, CDR2 SVGAGI (reference sequence). Between the trimmed V and J ends, which lost 3 bases and 6 bases, there was a span of 12 bases. This CDR3 is 14 amino acids long. CDR3 nucleotide sequence: TGTGCCAGCAGTTATGACTCGGGGATCAATGAGCAGTTCTTC. Translating gives CASSYDSGINEQFF.